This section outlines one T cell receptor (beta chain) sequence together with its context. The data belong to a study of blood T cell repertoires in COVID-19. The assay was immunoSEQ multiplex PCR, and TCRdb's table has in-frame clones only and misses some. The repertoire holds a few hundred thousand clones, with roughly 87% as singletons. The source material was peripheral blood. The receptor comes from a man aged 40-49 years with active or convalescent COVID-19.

The CDR3 is CASSSRDRVYSSYNSPLHF. The DNA of the CDR3 is TGTGCCAGCAGTTCCCGGGACAGGGTATATAGCTCCTATAATTCACCCCTCCACTTT. The chain combines TRBV28 with TRBJ1-6; the match to TRBD1 covers 9 bases. The CDR3 has 19 residues. Germline assignment: CDR1 MDHEN and CDR2 SYDVKM. V shed 4 bases and J 0 bases; nucleotides not matched to a gene: 10. The complete variable domain, with remaining parts taken from reference TRBV28 and TRBJ1-6, reads DVKVTQSSRYLVKRTGEKVFLECVQDMDHENMFWYRQDPGLGLRLIYFSYDVKMKEKGDIPEGYSVSREKKERFSLILESASTNQTSMYLCASSSRDRVYSSYNSPLHFGNGTRLTVT.